The 28 T cell receptor beta chains in this list originate from one sample, sequenced in a study of PD-1 blockade in classical Hodgkin lymphoma. TCRdb keeps only in-frame clones here, not all; method: immunoSEQ multiplex PCR. The repertoire includes fewer than 15,000 clones, around 87% of them detected once, and 30% to 45% sits in the top ten. Every patient was affected by relapse after autologous stem cell transplantation, while exposure to brentuximab vedotin was not uniform. The sequencing used peripheral blood mononuclear cells (PBMCs), collected at baseline. The receptors come from a human donor with classical Hodgkin lymphoma.

This clone was recorded only once. The V and J genes are TRBV7-9 and TRBJ2-5, with D maybe TRBD1 (6 bases). Trimming took 5 bases from V and 5 from J, leaving 15 bases between them. Germline CDR1 reads SEHNR; CDR2 reads FQNEAQ (reference sequence). The CDR3 loop spans 14 amino acids. The CDR3 region is CASSPKDSPETQYF. CDR3 in DNA: TGTGCCAGCAGCCCGAAGGACAGCCCCGAGACCCAGTACTTC.

The rearrangement joins TRBV27 to TRBJ1-2, with a tentative D call TRBD1 (5 bases). CDR1 is MNHEY and CDR2 is SMNVEV in the germline V gene (reference sequence). Trimming shortened V by 5 bases and J by 4 bases, and 17 bases separated the two germline ends. There are 15 residues in the CDR3. CDR3 DNA sequence: TGTGCCAGCAGTCCCGACAGCCCGAGGAGCTATGGCTACACCTTC. This translates into CASSPDSPRSYGYTF.

The gene calls are TRBV28 and TRBJ1-4; D not resolved. Germline V gene data show CDR1 as MDHEN and CDR2 as SYDVKM. V was shortened by 6 bases and J by 8 bases, with 19 bases between the two germline ends. The CDR3 is 15 residues long. The CDR3 DNA follows: TGTGCCAGCAGCCCAGGCGGCAGGCCTCGGGAAAAACTGTTTTTT. This encodes CASSPGGRPREKLFF.

In DNA, the CDR3 is TGCGCCAGCAGCTTGGTGGCTAGCGGGAGTTCAGTCGGGGAGCTGTTTTTT. It specifies CASSLVASGSSVGELFF. This chain connects TRBV5-1 to TRBJ2-2, with 10 bases matching TRBD2. CDR3 size: 17 residues. Trimming took 0 bases from V and 7 from J; bases not matched to a gene: 9. Looked up from germline, CDR1 is SGHRS and CDR2 is YFSETQ.

This clone has a handful of counts. The J gene is TRBJ2-7, the V gene TRBV19; 8 nucleotides match TRBD2. This CDR3 has 14 amino acids. CDR1 and CDR2 (germline): LNHDA, SQIVND (reference sequence). The ends lost 5 bases at V and 1 base at J; junction bases unmatched: 4. CDR3 region: CASSFRGGSYEQYF. CDR3 bases: TGTGCCAGTAGTTTCCGCGGGGGGTCCTACGAGCAGTACTTC. Complete variable domain (other parts from reference TRBV19 and TRBJ2-7): DGGITQSPKYLFRKEGQNVTLSCEQNLNHDAMYWYRQDPGQGLRLIYYSQIVNDFQKGDIAEGYSVSREKKESFPLTVTSAQKNPTAFYLCASSFRGGSYEQYFGPGTRLTVT.

This chain joins TRBV6-5 and TRBJ2-7, with D possibly being TRBD1 (6 bases). The CDR3 consists of 14 residues. In germline, CDR1 is MNHEY, CDR2 SVGAGI. Between the trimmed V and J ends, which lost 6 bases and 0 bases, there was a span of 12 bases. CDR3 sequence: CASRGTPSSYEQYF. The DNA for the CDR3 is TGTGCCAGCAGGGGGACACCGAGCTCCTACGAGCAGTACTTC.

The rearrangement joins TRBV18 to TRBJ1-5; D is unclear. Germline V gene lookup returns CDR1 KGHSH and CDR2 LQKENI. This CDR3 is 16 amino acids long. The V and J ends lost 2 bases and 9 bases respectively, with 20 bases between them. CDR3 region: CASSPEPGTGSGPQHF. DNA for the CDR3: TGTGCCAGCTCACCAGAGCCGGGCACCGGTAGCGGGCCCCAGCATTTT.

The chain is built from TRBV27 and TRBJ2-6; 7 bases match TRBD1. This CDR3 region has 15 residues. V shed 6 bases, J shed 2 bases, and the junction held 4 bases outside the gene matches. Germline V gene lookup returns CDR1 MNHEY and CDR2 SMNVEV (reference sequence). The CDR3 coding sequence is TGTGCCAGCAGAGAACAGGGGCCTGGGGCCAACGTCCTGACTTTC. Its translation: CASREQGPGANVLTF.

This chain links TRBV28 with TRBJ1-3; D is ambiguous. Germline V CDR1 and CDR2: MDHEN, SYDVKM. The V and J ends lost 10 bases and 0 bases respectively, with 13 bases between them. This CDR3 spans 14 amino acids. The CDR3 here is CATTPFNSGNTIYF. In DNA, the CDR3 is TGTGCCACCACCCCGTTCAACTCTGGAAACACCATATATTTT.

This chain links TRBV2 with TRBJ2-1; 10 bases match TRBD1. The germline V gene encodes CDR1 SNHLY and CDR2 FYNNEI. The CDR3 is 16 residues long. J was trimmed by 1 base and V by 7 bases; bases with no gene match: 7. CDR3 sequence (DNA): TGTGCCAGCACAGAACCGGGACAGGGGTCCTACAATGAGCAGTTCTTC. It codes for CASTEPGQGSYNEQFF.

This clone was observed a few times. This chain connects TRBV6-1 to TRBJ1-6, with TRBD1 as a possible D gene (6 bases). The CDR3 runs 16 residues. V was clipped by 3 bases and J by 9 bases, with 18 bases between them. Germline CDR1 is MNHNS and CDR2 is SASEGT. CDR3 region: CASSEEEGHRVSPLHF. The CDR3 coding sequence is TGTGCCAGCAGTGAGGAGGAGGGACATAGGGTTTCACCCCTCCACTTT.

In regard to this clone: This sample also contains other DNA sequences that code for the same CDR3. J is TRBJ2-5 and V is TRBV9, with 9 bases aligning to TRBD2. The V segment lost 0 bases and the J segment 2 bases; nucleotides outside the gene matches: 5. Germline CDR1 is SGDLS and CDR2 is YYNGEE. This CDR3 is built from 16 residues. The CDR3 sequence: CASSVAGGRGQETQYF. The CDR3 nucleotides read TGTGCCAGCAGCGTAGCTGGCGGGAGGGGACAAGAGACCCAGTACTTC. The whole variable domain, filled in from reference TRBV9 and TRBJ2-5, reads DSGVTQTPKHLITATGQRVTLRCSPRSGDLSVYWYQQSLDQGLQFLIQYYNGEERAKGNILERFSAQQFPDLHSELNLSSLELGDSALYFCASSVAGGRGQETQYFGPGTRLLVL.

A few counts support this clone. This chain joins TRBV2 and TRBJ2-7; a possible D gene is TRBD2 (6 bases). This CDR3 region has 14 residues. In germline, CDR1 is SNHLY, CDR2 FYNNEI. Trimming pared 6 bases from V and 4 bases from J, leaving 16 bases between. CDR3: CASRPTSTDYEQYF. DNA of the CDR3: TGTGCCAGCAGACCTACTAGCACCGATTACGAGCAGTACTTC.

The rearrangement uses TRBV10-2 and TRBJ2-7; 9 bases agree with TRBD1. V shed 3 bases, J shed 4 bases, and the junction held 10 bases outside the gene matches. In germline, CDR1 is WSHSY, CDR2 SAAADI. The CDR3 has 16 amino acids. CDR3 region: CASSDTGGRKIYEQYF. The CDR3, as DNA: TGCGCCAGCAGTGATACAGGGGGCCGTAAAATTTACGAGCAGTACTTC.

This clone was counted between two and nine times. The rearrangement links TRBV28 to TRBJ2-3; D is unresolved. Trimming took 1 base from V and 2 from J, leaving 10 bases between them. Germline lookup yields CDR1 MDHEN and CDR2 SYDVKM. This CDR3 comprises 15 residues. As DNA, the CDR3 is TGTGCCAGCAGTTTATCGACTTTCTACACAGATACGCAGTATTTT. It is translated as CASSLSTFYTDTQYF.

The J gene is TRBJ1-6, the V gene TRBV12-5, with TRBD1 as a possible D gene (5 bases). Trimming shortened V by 3 bases and J by 14 bases, and 17 bases separated the two germline ends. Germline assignment: CDR1 LGHNT and CDR2 FRNRAP. The CDR3 is 14 residues long. This chain's CDR3 is CASGFPEPGTTLHF. The DNA of the CDR3 is TGTGCTAGTGGTTTCCCCGAACCAGGGACCACCCTCCACTTT. The whole variable domain, filled in from reference TRBV12-5 and TRBJ1-6, reads DARVTQTPRHKVTEMGQEVTMRCQPILGHNTVFWYRQTMMQGLELLAYFRNRAPLDDSGMPKDRFSAEMPDATLATLKIQPSEPRDSAVYFCASGFPEPGTTLHFGNGTRLTVT.

The genes are TRBV28 and TRBJ1-2; tentatively, D is TRBD1 (5 bases). Per the germline V gene, CDR1 is MDHEN and CDR2 is SYDVKM. CDR3 length: 17 amino acids. Trimming took 2 bases from V and 1 from J, leaving 17 bases between them. CDR3 amino acids: CASSLGGMGPGNYGYTF. The CDR3 DNA reads TGTGCCAGCAGTTTAGGGGGAATGGGCCCCGGTAACTATGGCTACACCTTC.

The chain joins TRBV2 to TRBJ2-7, with TRBD2 identical over 13 bases. The CDR3 totals 14 residues. The germline gives CDR1 SNHLY, CDR2 FYNNEI. The V and J ends lost 6 bases and 6 bases, in that order; junction bases with no gene match: 5. In DNA form, the CDR3 reads TGTGCCAGCAGGGGGGGACTAGCGGGAACCGAGCAGTACTTC. This gives the protein CASRGGLAGTEQYF.

This chain joins TRBV30 and TRBJ1-4, with D unresolved. The ends were cut back, 2 bases at V and 8 bases at J, with 18 bases in the middle. CDR1 and CDR2 from the germline V gene are GTSNPN and SVGIG (reference sequence). CDR3 length: 15 amino acids. CDR3 loop: CAWSFNSGVGEKLFF. CDR3 sequence (DNA): TGTGCCTGGAGTTTTAATTCGGGAGTTGGGGAAAAACTGTTTTTT.

J is TRBJ2-5 and V is TRBV19, with 9 bases that match TRBD1. CDR3 length: 13 amino acids. The ends lost 11 bases at V and 5 bases at J; junction bases unmatched: 9. Germline CDR1 is LNHDA and CDR2 is SQIVND (reference sequence). CDR3 bases: TGTGCCTGCGGGGGACAGGGCCTTGAGACCCAGTACTTC. Protein product: CACGGQGLETQYF.

The chain carries TRBV19 and TRBJ1-5; D is unclear. This CDR3 has 11 amino acids. V was clipped by 10 bases and J by 6 bases, with 10 bases between them. In germline, CDR1 is LNHDA, CDR2 SQIVND (reference sequence). In DNA form, the CDR3 reads TGTGCCATCGGGGAGAGTCAGCCCCAGCATTTT. This encodes CAIGESQPQHF.

The gene calls are TRBV5-6 and TRBJ1-1; TRBD1 matches 7 bases. CDR1 and CDR2 from the germline V gene are SGHDT and YYEEEE. The CDR3 has 14 residues. Trimming at V came to 2 bases and at J to 6 bases, leaving 7 bases not matched to a gene. CDR3 sequence (DNA): TGTGCCAGCAGCTTCACAGGGGTGGGTTCTGAAGCTTTCTTT. Residues: CASSFTGVGSEAFF.

The J gene is TRBJ2-7, the V gene TRBV6-5; 8 bases line up with TRBD1. Trimming removed 3 bases from V and 7 bases from J; junction bases left unmatched: 11. Germline V gives CDR1 MNHEY, CDR2 SVGAGI. There are 15 residues in the CDR3. CDR3 coding DNA: TGTGCCAGCAGTTATGCCGTGGGCAGGGGGCTTGAGCAGTACTTC. Translated, it gives CASSYAVGRGLEQYF.

V and J are TRBV5-1 and TRBJ1-1; D uncertain. The CDR3 sequence is 15 residues long. The germline CDR1 and CDR2 sequences are SGHRS and YFSETQ. V lost 5 bases, J lost 0 bases, and 14 bases lay in between. Here the CDR3 reads CASRIVPQVNTEAFF. The CDR3 DNA follows: TGCGCCAGCAGGATAGTCCCCCAGGTGAACACTGAAGCTTTCTTT.

The chain recombines TRBV19 with TRBJ1-2; a possible D gene is TRBD1 (5 bases). From germline, CDR1 is LNHDA and CDR2 SQIVND (reference sequence). This CDR3 is built from 13 residues. The V and J ends lost 5 bases and 7 bases respectively, with 14 bases between them. The CDR3 is CASSPWTSGGYTF. CDR3 bases: TGTGCCAGTAGTCCCTGGACAAGTGGTGGCTACACCTTC.

J is TRBJ1-5 and V is TRBV28; the D gene is possibly TRBD1 (6 bases). There are 16 residues in the CDR3. Trimming left V 5 bases short and J 7 bases short, with 21 bases between. Per germline, CDR1 MDHEN and CDR2 SYDVKM. The CDR3 nucleotides are TGTGCCAGCAGTCCCTGGGGGCAGGGAATAATACAGCCCCAGCATTTT. This sequence encodes CASSPWGQGIIQPQHF. Supplemented by reference TRBV28 and TRBJ1-5, the full variable domain reads DVKVTQSSRYLVKRTGEKVFLECVQDMDHENMFWYRQDPGLGLRLIYFSYDVKMKEKGDIPEGYSVSREKKERFSLILESASTNQTSMYLCASSPWGQGIIQPQHFGDGTRLSIL.

This clone was seen once. The rearrangement uses TRBV4-1 and TRBJ2-1; 8 positions match TRBD2. The germline V gene encodes CDR1 MGHRA and CDR2 YSYEKL. The CDR3 sequence is 15 residues long. Trimming cost V 1 base and J 7 bases; bases outside gene matches: 6. In DNA, the CDR3 is TGCGCCAGCAGCCAAGGACCCCCTAGCGGGAATGAGCAGTTCTTC. Its protein is CASSQGPPSGNEQFF.

This clone occurred once. Being one base from a much bigger clone, this may be a read error. Different DNA sequences within this sample yield the same CDR3. The V and J genes are TRBV19 and TRBJ1-1; 7 bases fit TRBD1. Germline V CDR1 and CDR2: LNHDA, SQIVND (reference sequence). CDR3 length equals 21 residues. V dropped 6 bases and J dropped 1; count of bases not matched to a gene: 26. CDR3 in DNA: TGTGCCAGTAGCCTTCTACGCAGTAAGAACAGGGGCCCCGGTCAGAACACTGAAGCTTTCTTT. Translating gives CASSLLRSKNRGPGQNTEAFF. Full variable domain (rest looked up from reference TRBV19 and TRBJ1-1): DGGITQSPKYLFRKEGQNVTLSCEQNLNHDAMYWYRQDPGQGLRLIYYSQIVNDFQKGDIAEGYSVSREKKESFPLTVTSAQKNPTAFYLCASSLLRSKNRGPGQNTEAFFGQGTRLTVV.